The 26 T cell receptor beta chains below all came from one sample that was sequenced in a study of T cell responses to AZD1222 COVID-19 vaccine. Profiling relied on immunoSEQ multiplex PCR, and the TCRdb table lists in-frame clones only, not all of them. The sample carries approximately 140,000 clones, 92% recorded once. Sequencing used peripheral blood, obtained on day 0 of AZD1222 vaccination. The source is an adult in good health.

This chain connects TRBV6-2 or TRBV6-3 to TRBJ2-7; the match to TRBD1 covers 9 bases. Per germline, CDR1 MNHEY and CDR2 SVGEGT. The CDR3 is 15 amino acids. The V and J ends lost 2 bases and 1 base, in that order; junction bases with no gene match: 3. This CDR3 is CASSYGDRASYEQYF. The DNA of the CDR3 is TGTGCCAGCAGTTACGGGGACAGGGCTTCCTACGAGCAGTACTTC.

The J gene is TRBJ1-2, the V gene TRBV5-1, with 7 bases matching TRBD1. Germline V gene sequence: CDR1 SGHRS, CDR2 YFSETQ. V was clipped by 4 bases and J by 3 bases; unmatched bases: 15. There are 17 residues in the CDR3. The CDR3: CASSAGGWDRTDYGYTF. CDR3 in DNA: TGCGCCAGCAGCGCAGGAGGGTGGGACAGAACAGACTATGGCTACACCTTC.

CDR3 in amino acids: CASSTLTGGFYEQYF. DNA for the CDR3: TGTGCCAGTAGTACTTTGACAGGGGGCTTCTACGAGCAGTACTTC. This chain joins TRBV19 and TRBJ2-7; 10 nucleotides agree with TRBD1. CDR1 is LNHDA and CDR2 is SQIVND in the germline V gene (reference sequence). CDR3 length: 15 residues. The V segment lost 4 bases and the J segment 3 bases; nucleotides outside the gene matches: 6.

V gene TRBV6-6 combines with J gene TRBJ2-1, with D hard to call. The CDR3 is 11 residues long. CDR1 and CDR2 from the germline V gene are MNHNY and SVGAGI (reference sequence). V lost 2 bases and J 9 bases, leaving 5 bases between the germline ends. CDR3 nucleotides: TGTGCCAGCAGTTACAGGAGTGAGCAGTTCTTC. Translated: CASSYRSEQFF.

About this clone: Other DNA variants within this sample encode the same CDR3. The rearrangement joins TRBV28 to TRBJ2-1; D remains unclear. V was cut by 4 bases and J by 5 bases, with 0 bases left in between. CDR3 size: 10 residues. Germline V gene sequence: CDR1 MDHEN, CDR2 SYDVKM. The CDR3: CASSYNEQFF. DNA for the CDR3: TGTGCCAGCAGTTACAATGAGCAGTTCTTC. Full variable domain (rest looked up from reference TRBV28 and TRBJ2-1): DVKVTQSSRYLVKRTGEKVFLECVQDMDHENMFWYRQDPGLGLRLIYFSYDVKMKEKGDIPEGYSVSREKKERFSLILESASTNQTSMYLCASSYNEQFFGPGTRLTVL.

The chain uses TRBV30 and TRBJ1-3; D not certain. The V gene lost 6 bases and the J gene lost 4 bases, with 13 bases spanning the gap. The CDR3 contains 13 residues. The germline CDR1 and CDR2 sequences are GTSNPN and SVGIG (reference sequence). In nucleotides, the CDR3 is TGTGCCTGCATCCCCTTCGGAGGAAACACCATATATTTT. Its protein is CACIPFGGNTIYF. Supplemented by reference TRBV30 and TRBJ1-3, the full variable domain reads SQTIHQWPATLVQPVGSPLSLECTVEGTSNPNLYWYRQAAGRGLQLLFYSVGIGQISSEVPQNLSASRPQDRQFILSSKKLLLSDSGFYLCACIPFGGNTIYFGEGSWLTVV.

The genes are TRBV19 and TRBJ1-1; a possible D gene is TRBD1 (6 bases). Trimming stripped 5 bases from V and 3 bases from J, with 19 bases between. This CDR3 comprises 16 residues. CDR1 and CDR2 (germline): LNHDA, SQIVND (reference sequence). CDR3 protein: CASSLTGWGADTEAFF. CDR3 nucleotides: TGTGCCAGTAGTTTAACAGGGTGGGGCGCGGACACTGAAGCTTTCTTT.

This chain joins TRBV11-3 and TRBJ1-1; the D gene is possibly TRBD1 (5 bases). Germline values: CDR1 SGHNT, CDR2 YENEEA. The V gene lost 4 bases and the J gene lost 4 bases, with 19 bases spanning the gap. The CDR3 runs to 16 residues. The CDR3 protein is CASSSSSDPGGTEAFF. In DNA form, the CDR3 reads TGTGCCAGCAGCTCCTCTTCCGACCCCGGGGGCACTGAAGCTTTCTTT.

CDR3 loop: CASSLPDRGNEKLFF. The CDR3, as DNA: TGTGCCAGCAGCCTCCCCGACCGGGGGAATGAAAAACTGTTTTTT. The chain has TRBV7-9 and TRBJ1-4; TRBD1 is a possible D gene (5 bases). V lost 5 bases and J lost 5, with 15 bases in between. From germline, CDR1 is SEHNR and CDR2 FQNEAQ (reference sequence). This CDR3 is built from 15 residues.

The rearrangement links TRBV28 to TRBJ2-3, with 8 bases fitting TRBD1. This CDR3 is built from 14 residues. Unmatched junction bases numbered 7, after V lost 3 bases and J lost 8 bases. Germline V lookup: CDR1 MDHEN, CDR2 SYDVKM. CDR3 in DNA: TGTGCCAGCAGTTTCCACGACAGGGGTGGTACGCAGTATTTT. Its translation: CASSFHDRGGTQYF.

The chain combines TRBV7-2 with TRBJ1-3; D gene unclear. Germline V gene lookup returns CDR1 SGHTA and CDR2 FQGNSA. V dropped 2 bases and J dropped 1 base, with 12 bases sitting between them. The CDR3 consists of 16 residues. CDR3 loop: CASSLFAAKSGNTIYF. The CDR3 DNA reads as TGTGCCAGCAGCTTATTTGCCGCCAAGTCTGGAAACACCATATATTTT.

The gene calls are TRBV29-1 and TRBJ2-2, with 11 bases aligning to TRBD2. CDR3 size: 15 residues. V gave up 7 bases and J gave up 5 bases; unmatched junction bases: 9. CDR1 SQVTM and CDR2 ANQGSEA come from the germline V gene. CDR3 bases: TGCAGCGCTCCGGTTAGCGGGAGGGGGACCGGGGAGCTGTTTTTT. This translates into CSAPVSGRGTGELFF.

The rearrangement links TRBV5-8 to TRBJ1-6; TRBD1 might be the D (5 bases). CDR3 length: 15 residues. CDR1 is SGHTS, CDR2 YDEGEE, per germline. The ends were cut back, 1 base at V and 10 bases at J, with 15 bases in the middle. CDR3 bases: TGTGCCAGCAGCTTGACGGGAGGGAAGGGGTCACCCCTCCACTTT. This encodes CASSLTGGKGSPLHF.

The J gene is TRBJ2-7, the V gene TRBV7-9; 7 positions agree with TRBD1. The CDR3 sequence is 15 residues long. V lost 5 bases, J lost 2 bases, and 9 bases stayed unmatched. Germline CDR1 is SEHNR and CDR2 is FQNEAQ (reference sequence). The CDR3 DNA sequence: TGTGCCAGCAGCCCGACCAGGGGGAACACCTACGAGCAGTACTTC. It specifies CASSPTRGNTYEQYF.

This chain uses TRBV7-2 with TRBJ2-1; the match to TRBD2 covers 9 bases. CDR1 and CDR2 (germline): SGHTA, FQGNSA. CDR3 length equals 14 residues. With 6 bases clipped from V and 7 bases from J, the junction kept 7 bases outside the gene matches. The CDR3 bases are TGTGCCAGCAGAAGTAGCGGGAGAAGGAATGAGCAGTTCTTC. It translates to CASRSSGRRNEQFF.

The sample holds one count of this clone. The chain uses TRBV7-3 and TRBJ2-7; 11 nucleotides align to TRBD2. J lost 2 bases, V lost 7 bases, and 1 base had no gene match. Germline V gives CDR1 SGHTA, CDR2 FQGTGA. The CDR3 contains 13 residues. This CDR3 reads CASKLAGAYEQYF. In DNA form, the CDR3 reads TGTGCCAGCAAACTAGCGGGAGCCTACGAGCAGTACTTC.

The V call is TRBV19, the J call TRBJ1-6; 8 nucleotides match TRBD1. Looked up from germline, CDR1 is LNHDA and CDR2 is SQIVND (reference sequence). Trimming cost V 4 bases and J 7 bases; bases outside gene matches: 3. The CDR3 is made up of 14 amino acids. CDR3: CASSTRQGNSPLHF. The CDR3 nucleotides are TGTGCCAGTAGTACGAGACAGGGGAATTCACCCCTCCACTTT.

The chain joins TRBV27 to TRBJ2-2, with a tentative D call TRBD1 (6 bases). V shed 8 bases and J shed 0 bases, with 7 bases lying between them. The CDR3 runs 13 residues. CDR1 MNHEY and CDR2 SMNVEV come from the germline V gene (reference sequence). The CDR3 coding sequence is TGTGCCAGCGGGGACACGAACACCGGGGAGCTGTTTTTT. This gives the protein CASGDTNTGELFF.

The chain combines TRBV7-8 with TRBJ2-5; no firm D call. Trimming stripped 7 bases from V and 2 bases from J, with 11 bases between. Germline assignment: CDR1 SGHVS and CDR2 FQNEAQ. The CDR3 length is 13 residues. CDR3 residues: CASKVRFQETQYF. The CDR3 bases are TGTGCCAGCAAGGTCCGTTTTCAAGAGACCCAGTACTTC.

The chain joins TRBV27 to TRBJ2-1; 9 bases align to TRBD1. The germline gives CDR1 MNHEY, CDR2 SMNVEV (reference sequence). This CDR3 comprises 15 residues. With V trimmed by 3 bases and J by 2 bases, 2 bases remained unmatched. The CDR3 region has the DNA TGTGCCAGCAGTTTTGGGACAGGGCCCTACAATGAGCAGTTCTTC. Amino acid sequence: CASSFGTGPYNEQFF.

The rearrangement uses TRBV10-3 and TRBJ2-4, with TRBD1 identical over 10 bases. V dropped 0 bases and J dropped 0; count of bases not matched to a gene: 2. The germline V gene encodes CDR1 ENHRY and CDR2 SYGVKD. CDR3 length: 17 residues. CDR3 coding DNA: TGTGCCATCAGTGAGTCACGGGACAGGGGAGCCAAAAACATTCAGTACTTC. This sequence encodes CAISESRDRGAKNIQYF.

This clone was seen once. In DNA form, the CDR3 reads TGTGCCAGCAGCCAGCGGGACGCGAACACCGGGGAGCTGTTTTTT. Amino acids: CASSQRDANTGELFF. V and J are TRBV11-3 and TRBJ2-2, with 7 bases identical to TRBD2. The CDR3 totals 15 residues. CDR1 is SGHNT, CDR2 YENEEA, per germline. The junction had 3 bases not matched to a gene; V was cut back by 5 bases and J by 0 bases.

V is TRBV19 and J is TRBJ1-5, with D hard to call. This CDR3 comprises 14 residues. Trimming removed 4 bases at V and 5 bases at J, with 12 bases between. Germline CDR1 reads LNHDA; CDR2 reads SQIVND (reference sequence). The CDR3 loop reads CASSKTLGYQPQHF. CDR3 nucleotide sequence: TGTGCCAGTAGTAAGACACTGGGGTATCAGCCCCAGCATTTT.

The chain combines TRBV12-3 or TRBV12-4 with TRBJ2-7; no firm D call. Trimming shortened V by 3 bases and J by 2 bases, and 8 bases separated the two germline ends. This CDR3 comprises 13 residues. In DNA, the CDR3 is TGTGCCAGCAGTTTCGGATTGGCCTACGAGCAGTACTTC. Translation: CASSFGLAYEQYF.

The J gene is TRBJ2-2, the V gene TRBV9; D call uncertain. This CDR3 is 15 amino acids long. Between the trimmed V and J ends, which lost 0 bases and 1 base, there was a span of 7 bases. Per germline, CDR1 SGDLS and CDR2 YYNGEE. The DNA for the CDR3 is TGTGCCAGCAGCGTAGGGTTACGGAACACCGGGGAGCTGTTTTTT. Amino acid sequence: CASSVGLRNTGELFF. Complete variable domain (other parts from reference TRBV9 and TRBJ2-2): DSGVTQTPKHLITATGQRVTLRCSPRSGDLSVYWYQQSLDQGLQFLIQYYNGEERAKGNILERFSAQQFPDLHSELNLSSLELGDSALYFCASSVGLRNTGELFFGEGSRLTVL.

The chain links TRBV7-7 to TRBJ2-1; no firm D call. V lost 1 base and J lost 6, with 7 bases in between. The CDR3 length is 13 residues. CDR1 is SSHAT, CDR2 FNYEAQ, per germline (reference sequence). CDR3 nucleotides: TGTGCCAGCAGCTTAGGCGAGGCCAATGAGCAGTTCTTC. This sequence encodes CASSLGEANEQFF.